This TCR beta chain originates from a study of blood T cell repertoires in COVID-19. Study in general: Acute and convalescent COVID-19 samples came from the United States, Italy and Spain.

As handled by the study authors: Counts of nucleated cells, estimated from reference gene primer amplification, were obtained. Repertoires were generated with immunoSEQ multiplex PCR, while TCRdb's copy carries only in-frame clones and drops some. V and J calls plus clone size are reproduced from that table; the DNA served to infer D and trimming. The data hold some 250,000 clones, with roughly nine tenths observed a single time. Assignments of participants to cohorts depended upon their own reported clinical history. The CDR3 sequence is 14 residues long. Germline assignment: CDR1 SGHRS and CDR2 YFSETQ. The V gene lost 1 base and the J gene lost 3 bases, with 10 bases spanning the gap.

This receptor was taken from a human donor in a cohort exposed to, infected with or recovered from COVID-19 (not recorded which). The donor label of this sample is uncertain. Sequenced sample: PBMCs or T cells enriched from blood (not recorded which). The gene calls are TRBV5-1 and TRBJ2-5, with D possibly TRBD2 on 5 matching bases. This chain's CDR3 is CASSLLGLEETQYF. The DNA of the CDR3 is TGCGCCAGCAGCTTGCTCGGACTGGAAGAGACCCAGTACTTC.